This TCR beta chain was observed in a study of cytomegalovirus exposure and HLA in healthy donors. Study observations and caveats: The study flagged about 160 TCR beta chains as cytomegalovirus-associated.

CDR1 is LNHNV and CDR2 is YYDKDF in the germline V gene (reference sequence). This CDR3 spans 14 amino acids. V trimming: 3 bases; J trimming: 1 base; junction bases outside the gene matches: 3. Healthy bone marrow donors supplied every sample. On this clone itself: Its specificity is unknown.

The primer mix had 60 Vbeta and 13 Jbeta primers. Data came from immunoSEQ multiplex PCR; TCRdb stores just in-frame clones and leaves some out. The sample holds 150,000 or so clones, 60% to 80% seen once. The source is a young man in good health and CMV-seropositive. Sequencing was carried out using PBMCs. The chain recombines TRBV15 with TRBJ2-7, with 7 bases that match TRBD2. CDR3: CATSRKAGSYEQYF. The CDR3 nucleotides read TGTGCCACCAGCAGGAAAGCGGGGTCCTACGAGCAGTACTTC.